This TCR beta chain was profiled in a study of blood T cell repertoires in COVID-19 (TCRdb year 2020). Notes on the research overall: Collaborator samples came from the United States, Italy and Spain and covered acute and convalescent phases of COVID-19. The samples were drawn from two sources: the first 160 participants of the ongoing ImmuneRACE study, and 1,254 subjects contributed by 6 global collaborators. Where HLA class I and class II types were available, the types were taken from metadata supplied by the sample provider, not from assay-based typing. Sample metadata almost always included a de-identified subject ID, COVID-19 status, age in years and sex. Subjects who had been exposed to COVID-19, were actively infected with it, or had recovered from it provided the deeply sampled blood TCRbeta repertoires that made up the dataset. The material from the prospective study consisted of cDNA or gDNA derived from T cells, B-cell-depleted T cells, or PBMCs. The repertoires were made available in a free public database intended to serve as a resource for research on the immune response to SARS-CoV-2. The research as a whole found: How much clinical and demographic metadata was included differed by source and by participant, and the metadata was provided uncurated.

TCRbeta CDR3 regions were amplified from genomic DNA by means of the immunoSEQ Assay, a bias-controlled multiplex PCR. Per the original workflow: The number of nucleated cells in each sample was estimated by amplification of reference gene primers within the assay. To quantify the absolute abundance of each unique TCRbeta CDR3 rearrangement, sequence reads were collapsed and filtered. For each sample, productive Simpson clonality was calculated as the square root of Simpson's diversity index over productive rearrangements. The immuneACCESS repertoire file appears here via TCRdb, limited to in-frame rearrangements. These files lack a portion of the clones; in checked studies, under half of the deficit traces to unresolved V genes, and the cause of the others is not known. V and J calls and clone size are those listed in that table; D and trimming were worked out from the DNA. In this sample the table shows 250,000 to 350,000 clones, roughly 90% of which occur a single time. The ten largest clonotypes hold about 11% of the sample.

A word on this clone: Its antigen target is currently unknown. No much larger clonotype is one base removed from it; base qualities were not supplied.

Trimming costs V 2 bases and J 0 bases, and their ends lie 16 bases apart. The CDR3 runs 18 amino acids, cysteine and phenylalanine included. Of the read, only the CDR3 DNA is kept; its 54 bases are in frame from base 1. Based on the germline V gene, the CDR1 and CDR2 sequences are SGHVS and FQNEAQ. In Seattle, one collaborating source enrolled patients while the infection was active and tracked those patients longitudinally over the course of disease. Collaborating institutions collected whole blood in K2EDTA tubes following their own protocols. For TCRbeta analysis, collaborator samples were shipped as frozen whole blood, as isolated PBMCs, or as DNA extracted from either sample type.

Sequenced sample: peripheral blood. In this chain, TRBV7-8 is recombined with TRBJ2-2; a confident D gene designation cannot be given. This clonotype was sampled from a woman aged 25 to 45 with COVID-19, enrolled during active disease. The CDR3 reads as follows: CASSLYQPTSANTGELFF. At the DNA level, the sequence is TGTGCCAGCAGCTTATACCAACCTACCTCTGCGAACACCGGGGAGCTGTTTTTT.